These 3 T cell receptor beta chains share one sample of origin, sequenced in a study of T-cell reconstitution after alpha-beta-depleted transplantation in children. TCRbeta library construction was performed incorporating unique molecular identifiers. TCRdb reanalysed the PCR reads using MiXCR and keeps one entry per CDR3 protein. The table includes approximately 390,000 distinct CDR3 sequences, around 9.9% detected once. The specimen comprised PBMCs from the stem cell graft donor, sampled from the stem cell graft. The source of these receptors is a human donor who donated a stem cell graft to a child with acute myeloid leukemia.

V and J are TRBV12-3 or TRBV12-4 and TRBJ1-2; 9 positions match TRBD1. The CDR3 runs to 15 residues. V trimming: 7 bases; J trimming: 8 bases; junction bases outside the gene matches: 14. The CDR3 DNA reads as TGTGCCAGCATCATGGACAGGGGACGTCTAGAGGGCTACACCTTC. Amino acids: CASIMDRGRLEGYTF.

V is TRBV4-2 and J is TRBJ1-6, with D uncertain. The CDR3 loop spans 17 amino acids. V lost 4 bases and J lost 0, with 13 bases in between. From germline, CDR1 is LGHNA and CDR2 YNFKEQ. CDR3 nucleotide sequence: TGTGCCAGCAGCCCCGCAGCCTCCCGCTCCTATAATTCACCCCTCCACTTT. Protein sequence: CASSPAASRSYNSPLHF.

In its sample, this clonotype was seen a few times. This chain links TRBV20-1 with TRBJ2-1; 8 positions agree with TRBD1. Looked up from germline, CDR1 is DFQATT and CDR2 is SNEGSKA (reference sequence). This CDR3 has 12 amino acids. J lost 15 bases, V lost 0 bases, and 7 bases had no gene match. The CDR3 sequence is CSARETGERMFF. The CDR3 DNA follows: TGCAGTGCTAGAGAGACAGGGGAAAGGATGTTCTTC.